This T cell receptor (beta chain) was identified in a study of control samples from healthy donors and cancer patients. Trimming cost V 5 bases and J 6 bases, with 11 bases left between them. Germline V gene lookup returns CDR1 SEHNR and CDR2 FQNEAQ (reference sequence). This CDR3 is 13 amino acids long. Sequenced by immunoSEQ multiplex PCR; TCRdb stores in-frame clones only, minus some. The data contain 110,000 to 150,000 clones, 75% to 95% of them seen just once; the ten biggest clones take up under 9%. Sequenced: blood. J is TRBJ2-1 and V is TRBV7-9; D perhaps matches TRBD2 (6 bases). The source is a man in his late teens or twenties in good health. CDR3 sequence: CASSPGDLNEQFF. In nucleotides, the CDR3 is TGTGCCAGCAGCCCGGGAGACCTCAATGAGCAGTTCTTC. Full variable domain (rest looked up from reference TRBV7-9 and TRBJ2-1): DTGVSQNPRHKITKRGQNVTFRCDPISEHNRLYWYRQTLGQGPEFLTYFQNEAQLEKSRLLSDRFSAERPKGSFSTLEIQRTEQGDSAMYLCASSPGDLNEQFFGPGTRLTVL.